This T cell receptor (beta chain) was captured by sequencing in a study of T cell responses to AZD1222 COVID-19 vaccine. Study-wide results and caveats: Spike-specific TCR breadth and depth grew following two AZD1222 doses. Spike-wide coverage was observed for vaccine-associated CD4 TCRs, with dominant responses at 160-218 and 743-854. Possibly, clonal diversity was underestimated; donors were largely white British and included more females. Baseline seropositivity characterized only a handful of AZD1222 recipients.

This table comes from immunoSEQ multiplex PCR, and its TCRdb copy is limited to in-frame clones, with some not included. Of about 120,000 clones in the sample, roughly 86% were seen once. On this clone itself: Its target is not known. The sample contains more than one DNA sequence encoding this CDR3.

The CDR3 sequence is 15 residues long. Germline V gene lookup returns CDR1 KGHSH and CDR2 LQKENI. After removal of 3 bases from V and 2 bases from J, the junction contained 3 bases not matched to a gene. The sequenced sample was peripheral blood, obtained on day 0 of AZD1222 vaccination. The receptor's source is an adult in good health. This chain links TRBV18 with TRBJ2-7, with TRBD1 matching over 11 bases. CDR3 bases: TGTGCCAGCTCACCTGGGACAGGGGGGACCTACGAGCAGTACTTC. As protein: CASSPGTGGTYEQYF.